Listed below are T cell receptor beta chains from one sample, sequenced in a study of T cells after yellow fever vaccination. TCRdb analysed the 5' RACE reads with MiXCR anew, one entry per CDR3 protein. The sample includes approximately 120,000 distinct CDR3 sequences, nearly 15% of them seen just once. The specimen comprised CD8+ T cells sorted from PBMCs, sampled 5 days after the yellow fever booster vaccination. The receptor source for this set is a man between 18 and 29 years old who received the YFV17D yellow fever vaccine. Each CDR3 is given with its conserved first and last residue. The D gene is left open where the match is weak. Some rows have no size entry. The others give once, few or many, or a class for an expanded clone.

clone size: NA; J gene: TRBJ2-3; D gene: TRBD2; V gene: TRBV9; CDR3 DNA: TGTGCCAGTCAAGCGGGGGGGATAAGCACAGATACGCAGTATTTT; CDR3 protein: CASQAGGISTDTQYF
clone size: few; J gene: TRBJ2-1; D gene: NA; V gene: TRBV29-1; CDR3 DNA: TGCAGCGTTGAAGACGCAGGGGGAGGCTCCTACAATGAGCAGTTCTTC; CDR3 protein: CSVEDAGGGSYNEQFF
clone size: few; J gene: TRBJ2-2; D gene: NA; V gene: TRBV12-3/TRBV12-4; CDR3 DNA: TGTGCCAGCAGTTTAGTGGGGCGGGAGCTGTTTTTT; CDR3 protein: CASSLVGRELFF
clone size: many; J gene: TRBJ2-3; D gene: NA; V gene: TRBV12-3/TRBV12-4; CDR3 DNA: TGTGCCAGCAGTCAACAGGGGAAACGGGGGGTATTTACCACAGATACGCAGTATTTT; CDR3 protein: CASSQQGKRGVFTTDTQYF
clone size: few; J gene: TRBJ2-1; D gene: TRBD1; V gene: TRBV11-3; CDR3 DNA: TGTGCCAGCAGCTTAGGGCAGGGGGCAATCAATGAGCAGTTCTTC; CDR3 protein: CASSLGQGAINEQFF
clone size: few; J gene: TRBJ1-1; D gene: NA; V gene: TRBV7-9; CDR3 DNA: TGTGCCAGCACCGATACAGAGAACACTGAAGCTTTCTTT; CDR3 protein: CASTDTENTEAFF
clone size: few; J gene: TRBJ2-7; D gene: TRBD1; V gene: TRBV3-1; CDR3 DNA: TGTGCCAGCAAGGCGTCCGGGACAGGGGGGATCGAGCAGTACTTC; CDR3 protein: CASKASGTGGIEQYF
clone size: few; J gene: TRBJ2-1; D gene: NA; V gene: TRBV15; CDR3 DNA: TGTGCCACCAGCAGAGGCCCGAGCTCCTACAATGAGCAGTTCTTC; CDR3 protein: CATSRGPSSYNEQFF
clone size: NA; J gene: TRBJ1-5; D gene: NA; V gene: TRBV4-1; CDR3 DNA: TGCGCCAGCAGCCCGGGCTGGTATAGCAATCAGCCCCAGCATTTT; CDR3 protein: CASSPGWYSNQPQHF
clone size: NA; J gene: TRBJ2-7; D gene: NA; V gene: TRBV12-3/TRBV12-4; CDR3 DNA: TGTGCCAGCAGTAGGATAGGGCCGAGCGAGCAGTACTTC; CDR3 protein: CASSRIGPSEQYF
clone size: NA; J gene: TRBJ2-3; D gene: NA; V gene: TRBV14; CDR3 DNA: TGTGCCAGCAGCCGATGGGGCTCTAGCACAGATACGCAGTATTTT; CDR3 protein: CASSRWGSSTDTQYF
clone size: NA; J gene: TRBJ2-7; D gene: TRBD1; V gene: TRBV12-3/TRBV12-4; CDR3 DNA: TGTGCCAGCAGTTTAAGGGACAGTCTATCCTACGAGCAGTACTTC; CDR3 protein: CASSLRDSLSYEQYF